These 9 T cell receptor beta chains originate from one sample sequenced in a study of blood T cells in healthy people across ages. Next came a second PCR, run for about 7 to 12 cycles, which used a sample-barcoded 5' primer along with a J-beta primer mix. MiXCR was run by TCRdb on the 5' RACE reads, yielding one entry per CDR3 protein. The sample carries roughly 1.5 million distinct CDR3 sequences, 35% to 45% recorded once. Material for sequencing was blood. All receptors come from a woman aged 18-35 years in good health.

As for this clonotype: This sequence may be a read error, since a much larger clone differs from it by one base. The chain combines TRBV29-1 with TRBJ2-1, with a tentative D call TRBD2 (5 bases). The DNA matches TRBJ2-7 better at its end, which makes the J call doubtful. CDR1 is SQVTM, CDR2 ANQGSEA, per germline. The CDR3 spans 13 residues. The CDR3 reads CSVEGSSYNEQYF. For the CDR3, the DNA is TGCAGCGTTGAGGGGAGCTCCTACAATGAGCAGTACTTC.

To note about this clonotype: This sequence may be a read error, since a much larger clone differs from it by one base. V is TRBV4-3 and J is TRBJ2-5, with 14 positions matching TRBD2. CDR3 length: 15 amino acids. V trimming: 4 bases; J trimming: 11 bases; junction bases outside the gene matches: 9. In germline, CDR1 is LGHNA, CDR2 YSLEER. The CDR3 loop is CASSRGTSGSNEQYF. For the CDR3, the DNA is TGCGCCAGCAGCCGTGGGACTAGCGGGAGTAATGAGCAGTACTTC.

The chain has TRBV7-8 and TRBJ1-5, with D unclear. Germline V gives CDR1 SGHVS, CDR2 FQNEAQ. The CDR3 extends over 13 amino acids. V lost 4 bases to trimming and J lost 9 bases, with 13 bases between them. The CDR3 loop reads CASSSKMDLPQHF. The CDR3 DNA follows: TGTGCCAGCAGCTCCAAGATGGATCTGCCCCAGCATTTT.

This clonotype was picked up a small number of times. The rearrangement links TRBV20-1 to TRBJ2-7, with D uncertain. Trimming left V 5 bases short and J 4 bases short, with 18 bases between. The CDR3 covers 14 residues. Per the germline V gene, CDR1 is DFQATT and CDR2 is SNEGSKA (reference sequence). CDR3 amino acids: CSAPPSVRGYEQYF. CDR3 DNA sequence: TGCAGTGCTCCTCCAAGCGTGCGAGGTTACGAGCAGTACTTC.

This rearrangement joins TRBV20-1 to TRBJ1-2; 10 bases fit TRBD1. CDR1 and CDR2 (germline): DFQATT, SNEGSKA (reference sequence). The CDR3 is 15 amino acids. The V gene end was trimmed by 5 bases and the J gene end by 3 bases; junction bases not matched to a gene: 9. The CDR3 DNA reads TGCAGTGCTTGGGGGGACAGGGGCGAACACTATGGCTACACCTTC. Translated: CSAWGDRGEHYGYTF.

The sample holds one count of this clonotype. V and J are TRBV6-2 or TRBV6-3 and TRBJ1-2; D uncertain. V was cut by 5 bases and J by 0 bases, with 13 bases left in between. The CDR3 totals 15 residues. Germline loops: CDR1 MNHEY, CDR2 SVGEGT. CDR3 coding DNA: TGTGCCAGCAGTAATGACGACATCACTAACTATGGCTACACCTTC. Residues: CASSNDDITNYGYTF.

This clonotype was seen a handful of times. V is TRBV4-1 and J is TRBJ2-1, with 13 bases aligning to TRBD2. Germline V CDR1 and CDR2: MGHRA, YSYEKL. The V and J ends lost 4 bases and 1 base, in that order; junction bases with no gene match: 4. CDR3 size: 17 residues. In DNA, the CDR3 is TGCGCCAGCAGCCGAGCACTAGCGGGAGGGTCCTACAATGAGCAGTTCTTC. Encoded protein: CASSRALAGGSYNEQFF.

For this clonotype: Just one base apart from a much larger clone, this may be a read error. The V and J genes are TRBV10-3 and TRBJ2-1, with D possibly being TRBD1 (6 bases). Germline V gene data show CDR1 as ENHRY and CDR2 as SYGVKD. With 6 bases removed from V and 13 bases from J, the gap between germline ends came to 25 bases. This CDR3 region has 15 residues. The CDR3 is CAISPTGTPQETQFF. CDR3 in DNA: TGTGCCATCAGCCCAACAGGGACCCCCCAAGAGACCCAGTTCTTC.

This clonotype was found a few times. The rearrangement joins TRBV6-2 or TRBV6-3 to TRBJ1-5; 7 nucleotides align to TRBD1. The CDR3 loop spans 18 amino acids. J was trimmed by 1 base and V by 7 bases; bases with no gene match: 16. Germline-derived CDR1 and CDR2 are MNHEY and SVGEGT. CDR3 sequence reads: CASIGGQGVSASNQPQHF. CDR3 sequence (DNA): TGTGCCAGCATCGGTGGCCAGGGGGTGAGTGCGAGCAATCAGCCCCAGCATTTT.